The entry that follows covers one T cell receptor beta chain sequence. The antigen is unknown. This sample stems from a study of CD4 T cells in relation to SARS-CoV-2 and coronaviruses. Study-level background: Controls used an HIV-1 Nef peptide pool or no peptide. Study-wide results and limits: In approximately 70% of donors, memory CD4+ clonotypes crossrecognized SARS-CoV-2 and at least one common cold coronavirus spike.

Before the COVID-19 pandemic, during about 2011-2019, CD4+ T cells were taken from unexposed donors. CD4+ T cells were isolated from the cells after around 10 days of culture. As cell numbers allowed, unexposed-donor CD4+ T cells faced SARS-CoV-2 S/N and four cold-coronavirus spikes. On days 3 and 7, cultures got half fresh IL-2 medium. The method was immunoSEQ multiplex PCR; TCRdb's version includes in-frame clones alone and lacks a portion of them. The table shows over 10,000 clones, with around 73% occurring only once. Deletions cut 3 bases from V and 4 bases from J, with 9 bases between. The CDR3 consists of 13 residues. Germline V CDR1 and CDR2: MNHEY, SMNVEV (reference sequence).

The chain links TRBV27 to TRBJ1-2; D call uncertain. Material for sequencing was CD4+ T cells from PBMCs, cultured in vitro. The receptor's source is a human donor in good health. This chain's CDR3 is CASSLGFSYGYTF. CDR3 bases: TGTGCCAGCAGTTTGGGCTTCTCCTATGGCTACACCTTC.